These T cell receptor beta chains were read from a single sample in a study of identical twins. TCRdb called the 5' RACE reads again in MiXCR, with one record for every CDR3 protein. In the table there are about 280,000 distinct CDR3 sequences, about 8.3% of which are singletons. The sample also formed part of further work on yellow fever vaccine responses in identical twins.

Sequenced: memory (CD45RO+) T cells sorted from blood. These receptors were obtained from a woman aged 18-30 years in good health. CDR3s include the opening cysteine and the closing phenylalanine or tryptophan. D genes are given only for firm matches. The size of a clone is reported for some rows only, either as once, few or many, or as a class for expanded clones.

J gene	D gene	V gene	clone size	CDR3 length	CDR3 protein	CDR3 DNA
TRBJ2-1	TRBD2	TRBV14	once	21	CASSQEEAGTSSLRRLNEQFF	TGTGCCAGCAGCCAAGAAGAGGCCGGGACTAGCTCCCTCCGGAGGCTTAATGAGCAGTTCTTC
TRBJ2-3	NA	TRBV6-4	NA	14	CASSDYGGADTQYF	TGTGCCAGCAGTGACTACGGCGGGGCAGATACGCAGTATTTT
TRBJ2-3	TRBD2	TRBV10-3	many	17	CAISESWASGGTDTQYF	TGTGCCATCAGTGAGTCGTGGGCTAGCGGGGGCACAGATACGCAGTATTTT
TRBJ2-3	NA	TRBV3-1	many	13	CASSQGVTDTQYF	TGTGCCAGCAGCCAGGGGGTTACAGATACGCAGTATTTT
TRBJ1-1	NA	TRBV7-2	few	15	CASSLAGDLGTEAFF	TGTGCCAGCAGCTTAGCAGGGGATTTGGGCACTGAAGCTTTCTTT
TRBJ1-2	TRBD1	TRBV5-6	many	16	CASSLQETGDWYGYTF	TGTGCCAGCAGCTTGCAGGAGACAGGGGATTGGTATGGCTACACCTTC
TRBJ1-5	NA	TRBV3-1	few	13	CASSQMEGQPQHF	TGTGCCAGCAGCCAAATGGAGGGGCAGCCCCAGCATTTT
TRBJ1-4	TRBD1	TRBV5-1	NA	16	CASSVRQGSANEKLFF	TGCGCCAGCAGCGTACGACAGGGGAGCGCTAATGAAAAACTGTTTTTT
TRBJ1-2	TRBD1	TRBV9	NA	16	CASSVDFWDSAYGYTF	TGTGCCAGCAGCGTAGATTTTTGGGACAGCGCCTATGGCTACACCTTC
TRBJ1-3	NA	TRBV4-2	few	17	CASSQDVGGPSGNTIYF	TGTGCCAGCAGCCAAGATGTCGGGGGGCCCTCTGGAAACACCATATATTTT
TRBJ2-4	NA	TRBV12-3/TRBV12-4	many	15	CASSRTGLAKNIQYF	TGTGCCAGCAGCCGCACAGGACTAGCCAAAAACATTCAGTACTTC
TRBJ2-7	NA	TRBV12-3/TRBV12-4	NA	13	CASSLEGRNEQYF	TGTGCCAGCAGTTTAGAGGGTAGAAACGAGCAGTACTTC
TRBJ1-5	TRBD1	TRBV12-3/TRBV12-4	few	14	CASSLDQGAQPQHF	TGTGCCAGCAGTTTAGACCAGGGGGCCCAGCCCCAGCATTTT
TRBJ2-3	TRBD1	TRBV19	many	14	CASSTGGAVGTQYF	TGTGCCAGTTCCACAGGGGGCGCCGTTGGGACGCAGTATTTT
TRBJ2-7	NA	TRBV6-2/TRBV6-3	many	15	CASSFSRGGDYEQYF	TGTGCCAGCAGTTTCAGTCGGGGAGGAGACTACGAGCAGTACTTC
TRBJ2-3	TRBD2	TRBV6-2/TRBV6-3	NA	14	CASSYGLAGATQYF	TGTGCCAGCAGTTACGGACTAGCGGGGGCTACGCAGTATTTT
TRBJ2-1	NA	TRBV28	NA	15	CASSLWDVGSNEQFF	TGTGCCAGCAGTTTATGGGACGTCGGAAGCAATGAGCAGTTCTTC
TRBJ2-1	NA	TRBV12-3/TRBV12-4	NA	11	CASSLGGKQFF	TGTGCCAGCAGTTTGGGCGGGAAGCAGTTCTTC
TRBJ1-6	NA	TRBV20-1	many	13	CSAQKNRDSPLHF	TGCAGTGCTCAAAAAAACAGGGATTCACCCCTCCACTTT
TRBJ2-2	NA	TRBV6-1	many	14	CASRSAVNTGELFF	TGTGCCAGCAGGTCAGCGGTTAACACCGGGGAGCTGTTTTTT
TRBJ2-2	NA	TRBV6-1	few	13	CASTRKETGELFF	TGTGCCAGCACCAGAAAGGAAACCGGGGAGCTGTTTTTT
TRBJ2-1	TRBD2	TRBV20-1	few	17	CSAREFTSGSKYNEQFF	TGCAGTGCTAGAGAGTTTACTAGCGGGAGTAAGTACAATGAGCAGTTCTTC
TRBJ1-1	NA	TRBV3-1	few	11	CASSKRTEAFF	TGTGCCAGCAGCAAGCGGACTGAAGCTTTCTTT
TRBJ2-2	NA	TRBV5-4	NA	16	CASSFQAGMATGELFF	TGTGCCAGCAGCTTTCAGGCAGGGATGGCCACCGGGGAGCTGTTTTTT
TRBJ2-5	NA	TRBV12-3/TRBV12-4	many	14	CASSSRQGGETQYF	TGTGCCAGCAGTTCCCGACAGGGAGGAGAGACCCAGTACTTC
TRBJ2-5	NA	TRBV3-1	NA	16	CASSQEGRKIGETQYF	TGTGCCAGCAGCCAAGAGGGGAGAAAGATCGGAGAGACCCAGTACTTC
TRBJ2-2	NA	TRBV5-8	NA	17	CASSFGLAYANTGELFF	TGTGCCAGCAGCTTTGGGCTAGCCTACGCGAACACCGGGGAGCTGTTTTTT
TRBJ1-1	NA	TRBV3-1	many	15	CASSQGNLLNTEAFF	TGTGCCAGCAGCCAAGGTAACCTGTTGAACACTGAAGCTTTCTTT
TRBJ2-3	NA	TRBV20-1	many	15	CSARGPVLGTDTQYF	TGCAGTGCTAGAGGCCCTGTTTTGGGCACAGATACGCAGTATTTT
TRBJ2-5	TRBD2	TRBV29-1	many	15	CSVGASGGPQETQYF	TGCAGCGTTGGGGCTAGCGGGGGGCCCCAAGAGACCCAGTACTTC
TRBJ1-2	TRBD1	TRBV6-1	few	15	CASIGTGGAKDGYTF	TGTGCCAGCATCGGGACAGGGGGCGCGAAGGATGGCTACACCTTC
TRBJ2-1	NA	TRBV11-1	many	19	CASSYRLKSGPTARNEQFF	TGTGCCAGCAGCTACCGATTAAAATCAGGGCCCACAGCTAGGAATGAGCAGTTCTTC
TRBJ2-3	TRBD1	TRBV2	few	16	CASTRGQVTSTDTQYF	TGTGCCAGCACCCGAGGACAGGTGACTAGCACAGATACGCAGTATTTT
TRBJ2-1	TRBD2	TRBV5-1	few	17	CASSYGPLAGKLNEQFF	TGCGCCAGCAGCTACGGTCCCCTAGCGGGGAAGCTCAATGAGCAGTTCTTC
TRBJ2-7	NA	TRBV7-6	few	14	CASSLRTSDYEQYF	TGTGCCAGCAGCTTGAGGACGTCAGACTACGAGCAGTACTTC
TRBJ2-1	NA	TRBV27	NA	14	CASSEVWVDNEQFF	TGTGCCAGCAGTGAGGTTTGGGTGGACAATGAGCAGTTCTTC
TRBJ2-5	TRBD2	TRBV20-1	NA	13	CSAPWAGEETQYF	TGCAGTGCTCCTTGGGCGGGGGAAGAGACCCAGTACTTC
TRBJ1-5	NA	TRBV20-1	NA	12	CSAIFPDQPQHF	TGCAGTGCTATCTTTCCGGATCAGCCCCAGCATTTT
TRBJ2-3	TRBD2	TRBV3-1	NA	17	CASSSGGGHELTDTQYF	TGTGCCAGCAGTTCGGGGGGTGGGCACGAACTCACAGATACGCAGTATTTT
TRBJ2-1	TRBD1	TRBV6-4	NA	15	CASSVQGVEFNEQFF	TGTGCCAGCAGTGTGCAGGGGGTCGAATTCAATGAGCAGTTCTTC
TRBJ2-6	NA	TRBV5-6	many	15	CASSNTASGANVLTF	TGTGCCAGCAGCAACACAGCCTCTGGGGCCAACGTCCTGACTTTC
TRBJ2-3	NA	TRBV5-6	few	12	CASSSNSMTFYF	TGTGCCAGCAGTTCGAATAGCATGACCTTCTATTTT
TRBJ2-1	NA	TRBV5-6	many	13	CASSLTAISEQFF	TGTGCCAGCAGCTTGACGGCCATCAGTGAGCAGTTCTTC
TRBJ2-7	NA	TRBV24-1	few	11	CATGQGYEQYF	TGTGCCACCGGCCAGGGTTACGAGCAGTACTTC
TRBJ1-4	TRBD1	TRBV20-1	many	13	CSASYGTGDGLFF	TGCAGTGCTAGTTACGGGACAGGGGACGGACTGTTTTTT
TRBJ2-1	TRBD2	TRBV11-2	NA	16	CASSILAELFYNEQFF	TGTGCCAGCAGCATACTAGCGGAGTTATTCTACAATGAGCAGTTCTTC
TRBJ2-1	NA	TRBV28	NA	9	CASGSEQFF	TGTGCCAGCGGGTCGGAGCAGTTCTTC
TRBJ2-2	NA	TRBV9	many	15	CASSVVGANTGELFF	TGTGCCAGCAGCGTGGTTGGAGCGAACACCGGGGAGCTGTTTTTT
TRBJ1-5	NA	TRBV14	few	18	CASSQGGEGRTNNQPQHF	TGTGCCAGCAGCCAAGGCGGGGAGGGGAGAACGAATAACCAGCCCCAGCATTTT
TRBJ2-2	TRBD2	TRBV3-1	many	14	CASKREPNTGELFF	TGTGCCAGCAAGCGGGAGCCCAACACCGGGGAGCTGTTTTTT
TRBJ2-5	TRBD2	TRBV18	few	17	CASSPSRLAGGQETQYF	TGTGCCAGCTCACCATCCCGACTAGCGGGGGGACAAGAGACCCAGTACTTC
TRBJ2-1	NA	TRBV6-1	NA	12	CASRESYNEQFF	TGTGCCAGCAGAGAGAGTTACAATGAGCAGTTCTTC
TRBJ1-1	TRBD1	TRBV29-1	NA	13	CSASQGGIIEAFF	TGCAGCGCATCACAGGGGGGAATAATCGAAGCTTTCTTT
TRBJ2-1	TRBD1	TRBV6-5	many	12	CASSQQQGSYFF	TGTGCCAGCAGCCAACAACAGGGGTCATACTTCTTC
TRBJ2-2	TRBD1	TRBV27	NA	14	CASKTGQGTGELFF	TGTGCCAGCAAGACAGGGCAGGGCACCGGGGAGCTGTTTTTT